A single T cell receptor (beta chain) is shown here with its context. The CDR3 consists of 15 residues. Between the trimmed V and J ends, which lost 1 base and 4 bases, there was a span of 12 bases. Germline CDR1 and CDR2: SEHNR and FQNEAQ (reference sequence). The study ran its PCR with 60 Vbeta and 13 Jbeta primers. The protocol was immunoSEQ multiplex PCR, while the TCRdb copy is restricted to in-frame clones and leaves out a portion. This table has over 150,000 clones, roughly 80% appearing once. The sample is drawn from a study of cytomegalovirus exposure and HLA in healthy donors. V gene TRBV7-9 combines with J gene TRBJ2-3, with D possibly TRBD1 on 5 matching bases. Sequenced input: PBMCs. The clonotype was recovered from a woman aged 30 to 39 in good health and CMV-seropositive. The CDR3 spells CASSLVRGRADTQYF. CDR3 DNA sequence: TGTGCCAGCAGCTTAGTAAGGGGCAGGGCAGATACGCAGTATTTT.